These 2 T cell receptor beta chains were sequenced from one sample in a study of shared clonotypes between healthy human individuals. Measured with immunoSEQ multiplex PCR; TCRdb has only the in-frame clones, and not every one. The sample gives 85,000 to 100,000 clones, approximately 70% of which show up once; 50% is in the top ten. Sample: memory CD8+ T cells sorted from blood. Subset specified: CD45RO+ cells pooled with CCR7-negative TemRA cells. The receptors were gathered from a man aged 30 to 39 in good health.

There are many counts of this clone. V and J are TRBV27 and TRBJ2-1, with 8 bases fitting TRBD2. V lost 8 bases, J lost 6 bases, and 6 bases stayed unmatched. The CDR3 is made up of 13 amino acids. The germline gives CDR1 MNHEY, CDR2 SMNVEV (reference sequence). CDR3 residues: CASLAGGGNEQFF. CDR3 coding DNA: TGTGCCAGCTTAGCCGGGGGGGGCAATGAGCAGTTCTTC.

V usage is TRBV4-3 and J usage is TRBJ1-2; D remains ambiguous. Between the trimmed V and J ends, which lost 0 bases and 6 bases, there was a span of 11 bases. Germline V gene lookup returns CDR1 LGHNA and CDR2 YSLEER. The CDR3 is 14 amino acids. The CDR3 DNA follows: TGCGCCAGCAGCCAAGATACGGGTACGGATGGCTACACCTTC. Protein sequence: CASSQDTGTDGYTF.